These 26 T cell receptor beta chains were all obtained from the same sample, sequenced in a study of shared clonotypes between healthy human individuals. Method: immunoSEQ multiplex PCR; TCRdb's copy keeps in-frame clones and lacks some. Among 950,000 to 1,300,000 clones listed, around 76% were seen once. Sequenced input: memory CD4+ T cells sorted from blood. Subset specified: CD45RA-negative fraction. The source is a man aged 18 to 30 in good health.

The CDR3 bases are TGTGCCAGCAGCTTACAGGGCAGGGGCAATCAGCCCCAGCATTTT. Its translation is CASSLQGRGNQPQHF. The chain combines TRBV7-2 with TRBJ1-5; weak D call: TRBD1 (5 bases). Trimming pared 2 bases from V and 2 bases from J, leaving 10 bases between. The germline gives CDR1 SGHTA, CDR2 FQGNSA. This CDR3 region has 15 residues.

This clone was observed once. This rearrangement joins TRBV28 to TRBJ1-4; 10 bases align to TRBD1. The germline CDR1 and CDR2 sequences are MDHEN and SYDVKM. This CDR3 has 18 amino acids. Trimming took 3 bases from V and 3 from J; bases not matched to a gene: 10. For the CDR3, the DNA is TGTGCCAGCAGTTTGGGGGGGACAGGGGTTTCAGCTAATGAAAAACTGTTTTTT. As protein: CASSLGGTGVSANEKLFF.

The chain has TRBV5-1 and TRBJ1-2; 10 bases fit TRBD1. Germline assignment: CDR1 SGHRS and CDR2 YFSETQ. There are 15 residues in the CDR3. V lost 4 bases, J lost 6 bases, and 9 bases stayed unmatched. CDR3 in amino acids: CASSGIGTGANGYTF. The CDR3 DNA follows: TGCGCCAGCAGCGGAATTGGGACAGGGGCGAATGGCTACACCTTC.

V usage is TRBV28 and J usage is TRBJ2-3; TRBD1 matches 8 bases. Germline V gene data show CDR1 as MDHEN and CDR2 as SYDVKM. CDR3 length equals 16 residues. V lost 7 bases and J lost 0; bases outside the gene matches: 9. The CDR3 protein is CASTPGQVPSTDTQYF. In DNA form, the CDR3 reads TGTGCCAGCACCCCGGGACAGGTCCCGAGCACAGATACGCAGTATTTT.

This clone appeared a few times. This likely reflects a read error, since a far larger clone is one base away. In DNA form, the CDR3 reads TGTGCCAGCAGTGACTCGGACAAGAACACTGAAGCTTTCTTT. Translation: CASSDSDKNTEAFF. The chain recombines TRBV6-4 with TRBJ1-1; possibly TRBD1 for D (5 bases). Trimming removed 0 bases from V and 1 base from J, with 6 bases in between. The CDR3 is made up of 14 amino acids. Germline loops: CDR1 MRHNA, CDR2 SNTAGT.

In its sample, this clone was seen a few times. V usage is TRBV4-3 and J usage is TRBJ2-3; 7 bases match TRBD1. CDR3 size: 16 residues. The ends lost 4 bases at V and 4 bases at J; junction bases unmatched: 11. Germline assignment: CDR1 LGHNA and CDR2 YSLEER. In DNA, the CDR3 is TGCGCCAGCAGCCTTCAGGGCAGGGGGAGTCCAGATACGCAGTATTTT. Its translation: CASSLQGRGSPDTQYF.

The chain employs TRBV7-6 and TRBJ2-5, with TRBD2 matching over 13 bases. Germline V CDR1 and CDR2: SGHVS, FNYEAQ. V trimming: 3 bases; J trimming: 4 bases; junction bases outside the gene matches: 2. This CDR3 comprises 15 residues. The CDR3 region is CASSFGLAGVETQYF. CDR3 DNA sequence: TGTGCCAGCAGCTTCGGACTAGCGGGGGTAGAGACCCAGTACTTC.

There are a few counts of this clone. The chain joins TRBV12-1 to TRBJ2-5; the table calls TRBD2, which could not be checked here. TRBV12-1 is classified as a pseudogene. The CDR3 runs to 18 residues. The CDR3: CASKGLAGGKQVGETQYF. In nucleotides, the CDR3 is TGTGCCAGCAAGGGACTAGCGGGAGGGAAGCAGGTCGGAGAGACCCAGTACTTC.

As concerns this clone: This may come from a read error, since a much larger clone is one base off. Other DNA variants within this sample encode the same CDR3. The V and J genes are TRBV11-2 and TRBJ1-6; D is undetermined. The CDR3 extends over 15 amino acids. Trimming took 2 bases from V and 1 from J, leaving 6 bases between them. CDR1 is SGHAT and CDR2 is FQNNGV in the germline V gene. The CDR3 loop reads CASSLSGSYNSPLHF. The CDR3 region has the DNA TGTGCCAGCAGCTTATCGGGATCCTATAATTCACCCCTCCACTTT.

The CDR3 spells CASSQVIQGGKTEAFF. CDR3 bases: TGTGCCAGCAGCCAAGTAATACAGGGAGGGAAAACTGAAGCTTTCTTT. This chain uses TRBV4-2 with TRBJ1-1, with D perhaps matching TRBD1 (6 bases). CDR1 is LGHNA and CDR2 is YNFKEQ in the germline V gene. The CDR3 sequence is 16 residues long. V was shortened by 1 base and J by 5 bases, with 17 bases between the two germline ends.

This rearrangement joins TRBV30 to TRBJ1-3, with TRBD1 as a possible D gene (6 bases). The V gene lost 0 bases and the J gene lost 4 bases, with 13 bases spanning the gap. This CDR3 has 15 amino acids. Germline values: CDR1 GTSNPN, CDR2 SVGIG (reference sequence). CDR3 sequence (DNA): TGTGCCTGGAGTGTGTCGTGGGGGGCCGGAAACACCATATATTTT. It is translated as CAWSVSWGAGNTIYF.

This clone was recorded only once. Other DNA sequences in the same sample also yield this CDR3. The chain joins TRBV18 to TRBJ1-3; D uncertain. The ends were cut back, 3 bases at V and 3 bases at J, with 3 bases in the middle. This CDR3 has 12 residues. Germline V gene sequence: CDR1 KGHSH, CDR2 LQKENI. The CDR3 sequence is CASSPDGNTIYF. For the CDR3, the DNA is TGTGCCAGCTCACCTGATGGAAACACCATATATTTT.

The chain joins TRBV6-4 to TRBJ2-7; possible D gene TRBD1, 6 bases. Trimming left V 0 bases short and J 0 bases short, with 12 bases between. The CDR3 length is 16 residues. Germline CDR1 is MRHNA and CDR2 is SNTAGT. The CDR3 nucleotides are TGTGCCAGCAGTGACTCCCGGACAGCCCGCTCCTACGAGCAGTACTTC. Protein sequence: CASSDSRTARSYEQYF.

The J gene is TRBJ1-4, the V gene TRBV18; 9 positions match TRBD1. This CDR3 has 17 residues. The V segment lost 1 base and the J segment 7 bases; nucleotides outside the gene matches: 10. CDR1 is KGHSH and CDR2 is LQKENI in the germline V gene. The CDR3 nucleotides are TGTGCCAGCTCACCACGGACAGGGGCGGCCAGAGGTGAAAAACTGTTTTTT. The encoded protein is CASSPRTGAARGEKLFF.

V gene TRBV2 combines with J gene TRBJ2-4; TRBD1 agrees at 11 bases. The CDR3 is made up of 17 amino acids. Germline CDR1 is SNHLY and CDR2 is FYNNEI. V gave up 3 bases and J gave up 0 bases; unmatched junction bases: 4. The CDR3 sequence is CASSDIGTGGAKNIQYF. In nucleotides, the CDR3 is TGTGCCAGCAGTGATATCGGGACAGGGGGAGCCAAAAACATTCAGTACTTC.

The chain joins TRBV2 to TRBJ1-6; D ambiguous. This CDR3 comprises 12 residues. V lost 6 bases to trimming and J lost 12 bases, with 12 bases between them. Germline assignment: CDR1 SNHLY and CDR2 FYNNEI. The CDR3: CASSYEGLPLHF. The CDR3 nucleotides are TGTGCCAGCAGCTATGAAGGCCTACCCCTCCACTTT.

V is TRBV6-6 and J is TRBJ1-5; the match to TRBD1 covers 10 bases. Trimming took 7 bases from V and 4 from J; bases not matched to a gene: 7. The CDR3 runs to 15 residues. The germline gives CDR1 MNHNY, CDR2 SVGAGI (reference sequence). CDR3 amino acids: CASTGQGGGNQPQHF. In DNA form, the CDR3 reads TGTGCCAGCACCGGACAGGGGGGAGGAAATCAGCCCCAGCATTTT.

The chain carries TRBV12-5 and TRBJ2-4; D remains unclear. Germline CDR1 and CDR2: LGHNT and FRNRAP. The length of the CDR3 is 13 residues. V was cut by 1 base and J by 8 bases, with 9 bases left in between. Here the CDR3 reads CASGLGGVDIQYF. In nucleotides, the CDR3 is TGTGCTAGTGGTTTGGGAGGAGTTGACATTCAGTACTTC.

The chain links TRBV7-9 to TRBJ2-7; the match to TRBD2 covers 11 bases. Germline V gene sequence: CDR1 SEHNR, CDR2 FQNEAQ (reference sequence). The V segment lost 5 bases and the J segment 6 bases; nucleotides outside the gene matches: 6. The CDR3 covers 14 residues. CDR3 region: CASSLGLAVFEQYF. As DNA, the CDR3 is TGTGCCAGCAGCCTGGGACTAGCGGTGTTCGAGCAGTACTTC.

This clone came up once. This chain joins TRBV5-1 and TRBJ2-2; D remains ambiguous. V lost 7 bases to trimming and J lost 0 bases, with 16 bases between them. This CDR3 contains 16 residues. CDR1 SGHRS and CDR2 YFSETQ come from the germline V gene. CDR3 bases: TGCGCCAGCTCCGGTAGCCTTGTTACGAACACCGGGGAGCTGTTTTTT. The encoded protein is CASSGSLVTNTGELFF.

The gene calls are TRBV27 and TRBJ2-7; TRBD2 agrees at 8 bases. V gave up 9 bases and J gave up 2 bases; unmatched junction bases: 12. This CDR3 has 15 amino acids. Germline CDR1 MNHEY, CDR2 SMNVEV (reference sequence). The CDR3 spells CASAPTGTRAYEQYF. The DNA of the CDR3 is TGTGCCAGTGCCCCAACCGGGACTAGGGCCTACGAGCAGTACTTC.

This clone was seen once. The rearrangement links TRBV6-1 to TRBJ2-7; 9 nucleotides align to TRBD1. This CDR3 contains 14 residues. Per the germline V gene, CDR1 is MNHNS and CDR2 is SASEGT. V lost 6 bases and J lost 4; bases outside the gene matches: 7. CDR3 nucleotide sequence: TGTGCCAGCAGATCCGGGACAGGGCTGTACGAGCAGTACTTC. This codes for CASRSGTGLYEQYF.

The rearrangement links TRBV7-2 to TRBJ2-5; 10 bases are shared with TRBD2. The CDR3 spans 15 residues. The V gene's germline CDR1 is SGHTA and CDR2 FQGNSA. V trimming: 4 bases; J trimming: 4 bases; junction bases outside the gene matches: 6. CDR3 sequence: CASSSQAGGRETQYF. DNA for the CDR3: TGTGCCAGCAGCTCTCAAGCGGGGGGGCGAGAGACCCAGTACTTC.

On this clone: This specimen includes other DNA sequences encoding the same CDR3. The rearrangement joins TRBV10-3 to TRBJ2-7; 8 bases fit TRBD1. Germline CDR1 and CDR2: ENHRY and SYGVKD. V lost 0 bases and J lost 1; bases outside the gene matches: 2. The CDR3 is made up of 15 amino acids. The DNA of the CDR3 is TGTGCCATCAGTGAGTCAGGGGACAGGTCCTACGAGCAGTACTTC. Its translation is CAISESGDRSYEQYF.

As for this clone: This sample includes further DNA sequences coding for the same CDR3. V gene TRBV2 combines with J gene TRBJ2-7, with 9 nucleotides matching TRBD1. The CDR3 totals 13 residues. The junction had 4 bases not matched to a gene; V was cut back by 7 bases and J by 3 bases. Per germline, CDR1 SNHLY and CDR2 FYNNEI. The CDR3 DNA sequence: TGTGCCAGCATCCCGGACAGGGGCTACGAGCAGTACTTC. Residues: CASIPDRGYEQYF.

The chain links TRBV5-4 to TRBJ2-7, with 10 bases aligning to TRBD1. Losses at the gene ends were 5 bases for V and 5 bases for J; bases not matched to a gene: 10. This CDR3 spans 15 amino acids. Germline assignment: CDR1 SGHNT and CDR2 YYREEE (reference sequence). The CDR3 region is CASRKGQGTPNEQYF. Here the CDR3 DNA reads TGTGCCAGCAGAAAGGGACAGGGGACTCCTAACGAGCAGTACTTC.